These 4 T cell receptor beta chains were all obtained from the same sample, sequenced in a study of memory CD4+ T cells and cytomegalovirus serostatus. The sort gate was single viable CD3+CD4+CD8-CD45RO+ cells for memory CD4+ T cells. Method: immunoSEQ multiplex PCR; TCRdb's copy keeps in-frame clones and lacks some. The repertoire holds about 46,000 clones, with 75% to 85% as singletons. Sequencing used memory CD4+ T cells from blood. The source is an adult in good health and CMV-seronegative.

The chain is built from TRBV19 and TRBJ2-2; the D gene is possibly TRBD2 (5 bases). This CDR3 has 12 residues. Germline V gene lookup returns CDR1 LNHDA and CDR2 SQIVND (reference sequence). The germline V and J ends were trimmed by 4 bases and 6 bases, with 6 bases remaining between them. The CDR3 here is CASSNGAGELFF. The CDR3 coding sequence is TGTGCCAGTAGTAACGGGGCCGGGGAGCTGTTTTTT. The whole variable domain, filled in from reference TRBV19 and TRBJ2-2, reads DGGITQSPKYLFRKEGQNVTLSCEQNLNHDAMYWYRQDPGQGLRLIYYSQIVNDFQKGDIAEGYSVSREKKESFPLTVTSAQKNPTAFYLCASSNGAGELFFGEGSRLTVL.

In DNA form, the CDR3 reads TGTGCCAGCAGTTTACTCCGGGGAGGGACTTTAAACTATGGCTACACCTTC. Protein sequence: CASSLLRGGTLNYGYTF. This chain uses TRBV28 with TRBJ1-2, with a weak D call TRBD1 (5 bases). Trimming took off 2 bases at V and 2 bases at J, with 18 bases between the two ends. The CDR3 runs to 17 residues. Germline CDR1 MDHEN, CDR2 SYDVKM.

A remark on this clone: At one of its ends the junction is not consistent with the germline gene, which may arise from a read error. The chain has TRBV2 and TRBJ2-5, with a possible D match to TRBD2 (7 bases). CDR1 and CDR2 (germline): SNHLY, FYNNEI. The CDR3 runs 15 residues. The CDR3 DNA reads TGTGCCAGCAGAACAGGGTCGGGGGGCCGTGGGACCCGGTACTTC. The encoded protein is CASRTGSGGRGTRYF.

This clone was seen a handful of times. V gene TRBV30 combines with J gene TRBJ2-3; 10 nucleotides align to TRBD2. V dropped 2 bases and J dropped 1; count of bases not matched to a gene: 9. The CDR3 extends over 17 amino acids. CDR1 and CDR2 (germline): GTSNPN, SVGIG (reference sequence). The CDR3 protein is CAWSWGPSGGRTDTQYF. For the CDR3, the DNA is TGTGCCTGGAGTTGGGGGCCTAGCGGGGGACGCACAGATACGCAGTATTTT.